The 15 T cell receptor beta chains reported below all come from one sample, sequenced in a study of shared clonotypes between healthy human individuals. Assay: immunoSEQ multiplex PCR; the TCRdb copy retains only in-frame clones and omits some. There are about 480,000 clones in the sample; over 60% occur only once, and roughly an eighth lies in the top ten. The sample consisted of PBMCs. The receptors were sampled from a woman aged 40 to 50 in good health. Some clones in this sample may be carry-over from other donors' samples.

This clone is a singleton in its sample. V is TRBV19 and J is TRBJ2-2, with D perhaps matching TRBD1 (5 bases). Trimming took off 5 bases at V and 6 bases at J, with 10 bases between the two ends. The CDR3 is 13 amino acids. Germline V gene data show CDR1 as LNHDA and CDR2 as SQIVND (reference sequence). The chain's CDR3 is CASSVTGSGELFF. The DNA of the CDR3 is TGTGCCAGTAGTGTTACAGGCTCCGGGGAGCTGTTTTTT.

The CDR3 sequence: CAKTRGRQAFF. In DNA form, the CDR3 reads TGTGCCAAAACGAGAGGCCGCCAAGCTTTCTTT. The chain carries TRBV30 and TRBJ1-1; D unresolved. Germline loops: CDR1 GTSNPN, CDR2 SVGIG (reference sequence). The CDR3 consists of 11 residues. V lost 8 bases, J lost 9 bases, and 16 bases lay in between.

The chain combines TRBV19 with TRBJ1-1, with TRBD1 matching over 8 bases. Germline V lookup: CDR1 LNHDA, CDR2 SQIVND (reference sequence). V trimming: 7 bases; J trimming: 10 bases; junction bases outside the gene matches: 11. CDR3 length: 13 amino acids. CDR3 residues: CASKLQGDVVAFF. Written as DNA, the CDR3 is TGTGCCAGTAAACTACAGGGGGATGTCGTAGCTTTCTTT.

The chain recombines TRBV12-2 with TRBJ2-7; the table's D call of TRBD2 was not tested on the DNA. TRBV12-2 is shown as a pseudogene. The CDR3 has 16 residues. The CDR3 is CASRLLGTSEFYEQYF. The CDR3 coding sequence is TGTGCAAGTCGCTTATTGGGGACTAGCGAGTTCTACGAGCAGTACTTC.

The V call is TRBV7-3, the J call TRBJ1-2; D remains ambiguous. Germline lookup yields CDR1 SGHTA and CDR2 FQGTGA. The CDR3 sequence is 13 residues long. V was pared by 5 bases and J by 8 bases, with 15 bases between. CDR3 protein: CASSLQVPEGYTF. In DNA form, the CDR3 reads TGTGCCAGCAGCCTACAAGTACCGGAGGGCTACACCTTC.

The V call is TRBV6-5, the J call TRBJ2-2; D not certain. Germline values: CDR1 MNHEY, CDR2 SVGAGI. Trimming cost V 1 base and J 5 bases, with 11 bases left between them. The CDR3 is made up of 15 amino acids. CDR3 in amino acids: CASSYYAGSTGELFF. The CDR3 DNA reads TGTGCCAGCAGTTACTATGCCGGGTCAACCGGGGAGCTGTTTTTT.

The chain combines TRBV18 with TRBJ2-7, with 10 bases lining up with TRBD1. Germline CDR1 and CDR2: KGHSH and LQKENI. The CDR3 sequence is 15 residues long. J gave up 2 bases and V 6 bases, and 7 bases lay outside the gene matches. In DNA, the CDR3 is TGTGCCAGCTCGCCGGACAGGGGGGCCCCCTACGAGCAGTACTTC. Its protein product is CASSPDRGAPYEQYF.

This clone showed up just once. The chain joins TRBV27 to TRBJ2-7; 10 positions agree with TRBD2. Germline V gives CDR1 MNHEY, CDR2 SMNVEV (reference sequence). V shed 3 bases, J shed 2 bases, and the junction held 7 bases outside the gene matches. This CDR3 region has 16 residues. In DNA form, the CDR3 reads TGTGCCAGCAGTTTCACTAGCGGGACCCCTCCCTACGAGCAGTACTTC. Residues: CASSFTSGTPPYEQYF.

This rearrangement joins TRBV6-5 to TRBJ1-3, with D uncertain. V shed 2 bases and J shed 0 bases, with 5 bases lying between them. Germline V CDR1 and CDR2: MNHEY, SVGAGI. This CDR3 comprises 14 residues. The CDR3 sequence: CASSYSSSGNTIYF. CDR3 in DNA: TGTGCCAGCAGTTACAGTAGCTCTGGAAACACCATATATTTT.

This clone was found once. The V and J genes are TRBV11-2 and TRBJ2-7; 11 bases agree with TRBD2. The CDR3 is made up of 13 amino acids. CDR1 and CDR2 (germline): SGHAT, FQNNGV. Germline trimming cut 4 bases from V and 6 bases from J; bases unmatched to any gene: 2. The CDR3, as DNA: TGTGCCAGCAGCTCGGGACTAGCGGTCGAGCAGTACTTC. Translation: CASSSGLAVEQYF.

Comments on this clone: Other DNA sequences of this sample code for an identical CDR3. This rearrangement joins TRBV28 to TRBJ1-5; D is perhaps TRBD1 (5 bases). Germline loops: CDR1 MDHEN, CDR2 SYDVKM. This CDR3 has 13 residues. Trimming shortened V by 2 bases and J by 7 bases, and 9 bases separated the two germline ends. The CDR3 sequence: CASSLQGRQPQHF. Here the CDR3 DNA reads TGTGCCAGCAGTTTACAGGGACGGCAGCCCCAGCATTTT.

The rearrangement joins TRBV9 to TRBJ1-5, with D perhaps TRBD1 (5 bases). The CDR3 covers 14 residues. The germline V gene encodes CDR1 SGDLS and CDR2 YYNGEE. V lost 0 bases to trimming and J lost 7 bases, with 11 bases between them. The CDR3 nucleotides read TGTGCCAGCAGCGTAGGAGGGGAGGAACAGCCCCAGCATTTT. Translated, it gives CASSVGGEEQPQHF.

A remark on this clone: At one boundary the junction diverges from the germline segment, which might be a read error. This rearrangement joins TRBV6-5 to TRBJ1-1; D is possibly TRBD1 (6 bases). This CDR3 has 14 amino acids. From germline, CDR1 is MNHEY and CDR2 SVGAGI. The CDR3 sequence: CASSYSGGRIEAFF. The CDR3 DNA follows: TGTGCCAGCAGCTACTCGGGGGGGCGTATTGAAGCTTTCTTT.

V gene TRBV5-1 combines with J gene TRBJ1-1; tentative D call: TRBD1 (5 bases). Germline V gene lookup returns CDR1 SGHRS and CDR2 YFSETQ. The CDR3 sequence is 13 residues long. Trimming left V 3 bases short and J 10 bases short, with 16 bases between. The DNA for the CDR3 is TGCGCCAGCAGCTGGGACCTCCGCGCGGGAGCTTTCTTT. This encodes CASSWDLRAGAFF.

The chain joins TRBV5-1 to TRBJ2-7; 8 bases are shared with TRBD1. CDR3 length: 17 residues. CDR1 is SGHRS and CDR2 is YFSETQ in the germline V gene. V was pared by 0 bases and J by 1 base, with 9 bases of the junction left unmatched. In DNA form, the CDR3 reads TGCGCCAGCAGCTTGGTATCCTCCGGGACAGGATCCTACGAGCAGTACTTC. Translated: CASSLVSSGTGSYEQYF.